The 22 T cell receptor beta chains presented below share a single source sample, sequenced in a study of OX40 agonist ivuxolimab in advanced cancers. Repertoires were generated with immunoSEQ multiplex PCR, while TCRdb's copy carries only in-frame clones and drops some. Here the sample spans about 70,000 clones, roughly 85% being singletons. The source material was CD4+ or CD8+ T cells sorted from blood, sampled in a trial of the OX40 agonist ivuxolimab. These receptors were taken from an adult with an advanced solid tumor such as melanoma, head and neck, liver or kidney cancer.

V and J are TRBV28 and TRBJ1-4; 8 bases match TRBD1. CDR3 length: 15 residues. Germline-derived CDR1 and CDR2 are MDHEN and SYDVKM. Unmatched junction bases numbered 6, after V lost 1 base and J lost 8 bases. The CDR3, as DNA: TGTGCCAGCAGTTTATCAGGGGGCTTAAGGGAAAAACTGTTTTTT. Translated, it gives CASSLSGGLREKLFF.

CDR3 in amino acids: CASSLFVSSGANVLTF. For the CDR3, the DNA is TGTGCCAGCAGCCTCTTCGTTAGTTCTGGGGCCAACGTCCTGACTTTC. The rearrangement joins TRBV4-2 to TRBJ2-6, with no clear D. V was trimmed by 4 bases and J by 1 base, leaving 11 bases between them. Looked up from germline, CDR1 is LGHNA and CDR2 is YNFKEQ. The CDR3 has 16 residues.

This rearrangement joins TRBV15 to TRBJ2-7, with D perhaps assigned TRBD1 or TRBD2 (5 bases each). The V and J ends lost 8 bases and 5 bases respectively, with 19 bases between them. The V gene's germline CDR1 is LNHNV and CDR2 YYDKDF (reference sequence). The CDR3 length is 14 residues. This CDR3 reads CATCRDPTGHEQYF. The CDR3 DNA sequence: TGTGCCACCTGCCGGGACCCCACTGGGCACGAGCAGTACTTC.

The rearrangement joins TRBV5-1 to TRBJ2-5, with 11 bases fitting TRBD1. Trimming at V came to 4 bases and at J to 4 bases, leaving 6 bases not matched to a gene. Germline V CDR1 and CDR2: SGHRS, YFSETQ. The CDR3 contains 15 residues. DNA for the CDR3: TGCGCCAGCAGCATGCCCGGGACAGGGGGAGAGACCCAGTACTTC. Amino acids: CASSMPGTGGETQYF.

V and J are TRBV5-6 and TRBJ1-2; D uncertain. The CDR3 has 12 residues. Trimming removed 0 bases from V and 9 bases from J, with 9 bases in between. In germline, CDR1 is SGHDT, CDR2 YYEEEE. CDR3: CASSLASRSYTF. The CDR3 DNA follows: TGTGCCAGCAGCTTGGCGTCCAGAAGCTACACCTTC.

V gene TRBV19 combines with J gene TRBJ2-5, with a possible D match to TRBD2 (6 bases). V was cut by 6 bases and J by 5 bases, with 19 bases left in between. Germline CDR1 LNHDA, CDR2 SQIVND (reference sequence). CDR3 length: 15 amino acids. CDR3 region: CASSPGDGRVETQYF. DNA of the CDR3: TGTGCCAGTAGCCCGGGGGACGGCAGGGTGGAGACCCAGTACTTC. The full variable domain, in which reference TRBV19 and TRBJ2-5 provide the parts outside the CDR3, is DGGITQSPKYLFRKEGQNVTLSCEQNLNHDAMYWYRQDPGQGLRLIYYSQIVNDFQKGDIAEGYSVSREKKESFPLTVTSAQKNPTAFYLCASSPGDGRVETQYFGPGTRLLVL.

V and J are TRBV27 and TRBJ2-6, with 9 nucleotides matching TRBD1. CDR1 MNHEY and CDR2 SMNVEV come from the germline V gene (reference sequence). Trimming at V came to 5 bases and at J to 2 bases, leaving 7 bases not matched to a gene. The CDR3 is 17 amino acids. The CDR3 loop reads CASSLDRGTAGANVLTF. The CDR3 nucleotides are TGTGCCAGCAGTCTGGACAGGGGAACGGCTGGGGCCAACGTCCTGACTTTC.

The gene calls are TRBV5-4 and TRBJ1-2; D remains unclear. V was cut by 6 bases and J by 2 bases, with 17 bases left in between. The CDR3 covers 15 residues. Germline lookup yields CDR1 SGHNT and CDR2 YYREEE (reference sequence). CDR3 DNA sequence: TGTGCCAGCAACAAAAAGGATCTCGGGAACTATGGCTACACCTTC. Translating it yields CASNKKDLGNYGYTF. Together with reference TRBV5-4 and TRBJ1-2, the CDR3 gives the full variable domain: ETGVTQSPTHLIKTRGQQVTLRCSSQSGHNTVSWYQQALGQGPQFIFQYYREEENGRGNFPPRFSGLQFPNYSSELNVNALELDDSALYLCASNKKDLGNYGYTFGSGTRLTVV.

The gene calls are TRBV5-6 and TRBJ1-5; 9 bases fit TRBD1. The CDR3 is made up of 17 amino acids. CDR1 and CDR2 (germline): SGHDT, YYEEEE. The V gene end was trimmed by 0 bases and the J gene end by 6 bases; junction bases not matched to a gene: 10. Here the CDR3 reads CASSLGGQGIRGQPQHF. CDR3 bases: TGTGCCAGCAGCTTGGGGGGACAGGGTATAAGAGGTCAGCCCCAGCATTTT.

This chain links TRBV5-1 with TRBJ2-5; 7 bases are shared with TRBD2. J was trimmed by 4 bases and V by 4 bases; bases with no gene match: 10. The V gene's germline CDR1 is SGHRS and CDR2 YFSETQ. CDR3 length: 15 amino acids. CDR3: CASSLNGGSRETQYF. The DNA for the CDR3 is TGCGCCAGCAGCCTTAACGGGGGGTCCCGAGAGACCCAGTACTTC. The complete variable domain, with remaining parts taken from reference TRBV5-1 and TRBJ2-5, reads KAGVTQTPRYLIKTRGQQVTLSCSPISGHRSVSWYQQTPGQGLQFLFEYFSETQRNKGNFPGRFSGRQFSNSRSEMNVSTLELGDSALYLCASSLNGGSRETQYFGPGTRLLVL.

The V and J genes are TRBV7-2 and TRBJ1-5; 12 bases line up with TRBD1. This CDR3 comprises 16 residues. Germline values: CDR1 SGHTA, CDR2 FQGNSA. V trimming: 6 bases; J trimming: 7 bases; junction bases outside the gene matches: 10. In nucleotides, the CDR3 is TGTGCCAGCAGAAGTACCGGGACAGGGGGCACCCAGCCCCAGCATTTT. Translated: CASRSTGTGGTQPQHF.

CDR3 nucleotides: TGTGCCAGCAGCGCAGGGAACTATGGCTACACCTTC. As protein: CASSAGNYGYTF. The genes are TRBV11-2 and TRBJ1-2; D is possibly TRBD1 (5 bases). V lost 5 bases and J lost 2, with 6 bases in between. This CDR3 spans 12 amino acids. In germline, CDR1 is SGHAT, CDR2 FQNNGV.

The CDR3 is CASGLVTGGTNYGYTF. CDR3 in DNA: TGTGCTAGTGGTTTGGTCACAGGGGGTACTAACTATGGCTACACCTTC. This rearrangement joins TRBV12-5 to TRBJ1-2; 8 nucleotides match TRBD1. Germline V CDR1 and CDR2: LGHNT, FRNRAP. The CDR3 is 16 residues long. Trimming at V came to 0 bases and at J to 0 bases, leaving 3 bases not matched to a gene. The full variable domain, completed using reference TRBV12-5 and TRBJ1-2, is DARVTQTPRHKVTEMGQEVTMRCQPILGHNTVFWYRQTMMQGLELLAYFRNRAPLDDSGMPKDRFSAEMPDATLATLKIQPSEPRDSAVYFCASGLVTGGTNYGYTFGSGTRLTVV.

The J gene is TRBJ1-5, the V gene TRBV30; 7 bases are a match to TRBD1. This CDR3 contains 14 residues. Trimming cost V 3 bases and J 6 bases; bases outside gene matches: 8. The germline V gene encodes CDR1 GTSNPN and CDR2 SVGIG (reference sequence). The CDR3 spells CAWSQGQISQPQHF. DNA for the CDR3: TGTGCCTGGAGCCAGGGACAGATCTCTCAGCCCCAGCATTTT.

In the case of this clone: One end of the junction fails to match germline, which may point to a read error. V and J are TRBV7-7 and TRBJ2-5, with 10 positions matching TRBD2. Germline CDR1 is SSHAT and CDR2 is FNYEAQ (reference sequence). CDR3 length equals 16 residues. The CDR3 DNA reads TGTGCTAGCAGCTCCCAGCGGGGGGGCTACCAAGAGACCCAGTACTTC. Amino acids: CASSSQRGGYQETQYF.

Of note for this clone: Other nucleotide sequences from this sample produce the same CDR3. The chain links TRBV28 to TRBJ2-5, with D unclear. The CDR3 runs to 12 residues. From germline, CDR1 is MDHEN and CDR2 SYDVKM. Between the trimmed V and J ends, which lost 5 bases and 2 bases, there was a span of 6 bases. The CDR3 nucleotides read TGTGCCAGCAGTCAAGGGCAAGAGACCCAGTACTTC. The encoded protein is CASSQGQETQYF.

This clone was detected once. CDR3 DNA: TGTGCCAGCAGCTTGTGGGCCCAAGAGACCCAGTACTTC. The encoded protein is CASSLWAQETQYF. The genes are TRBV13 and TRBJ2-5; no firm D call. The germline gives CDR1 PRHDT, CDR2 FYEKMQ (reference sequence). The V end lost 3 bases, the J end lost 1 base, and 6 bases lay between the germline ends. The CDR3 length is 13 residues.

As DNA, the CDR3 is TGCGCCAGCAGCCCACGAGCCCGCGGACAGCTCTTCATATATTTT. Translation: CASSPRARGQLFIYF. V usage is TRBV4-1 and J usage is TRBJ1-3; D possibly corresponds to TRBD1 (6 bases). V lost 4 bases and J lost 12, with 22 bases in between. Per the germline V gene, CDR1 is MGHRA and CDR2 is YSYEKL. There are 15 residues in the CDR3.

V and J are TRBV2 and TRBJ2-3; 9 bases are a match to TRBD2. J was trimmed by 5 bases and V by 3 bases; bases with no gene match: 9. Germline lookup yields CDR1 SNHLY and CDR2 FYNNEI. The CDR3 is 16 residues long. The CDR3 reads CASSDLRATSGDTQYF. CDR3 nucleotides: TGTGCCAGCAGTGACCTTAGAGCGACTAGCGGAGATACGCAGTATTTT.

The chain couples TRBV29-1 to TRBJ2-5; D is possibly TRBD1 or TRBD2 (5 bases each). The germline gives CDR1 SQVTM, CDR2 ANQGSEA. With 2 bases removed from V and 6 bases from J, the gap between germline ends came to 10 bases. This CDR3 comprises 12 residues. The CDR3 nucleotides read TGCAGCGTTGAATACGGGACGCAGACCCAGTACTTC. As protein: CSVEYGTQTQYF.

The chain employs TRBV30 and TRBJ2-3; possible D gene TRBD2, 6 bases. CDR3 size: 14 residues. Germline V lookup: CDR1 GTSNPN, CDR2 SVGIG (reference sequence). The V gene lost 2 bases and the J gene lost 4 bases, with 13 bases spanning the gap. CDR3: CAWSWGGDADTQYF. The CDR3 DNA reads TGTGCCTGGAGTTGGGGCGGGGACGCAGATACGCAGTATTTT.

The chain joins TRBV6-5 to TRBJ1-6; D unresolved. The V end was cut by 6 bases, the J end by 8 bases, with 14 bases between. The V gene's germline CDR1 is MNHEY and CDR2 SVGAGI. This CDR3 is 14 amino acids long. The CDR3 protein is CASSPGYSDSPLHF. The CDR3 DNA sequence: TGTGCCAGCAGCCCCGGGTACTCGGATTCACCCCTCCACTTT.